This T cell receptor beta chain was profiled in a study of blood T cell repertoires in COVID-19 (TCRdb year 2020). Broadly, across the study: The collaborator samples originated in the United States, Italy and Spain and spanned the acute and convalescent phases of COVID-19. Subjects who had been exposed to COVID-19, were actively infected with it, or had recovered from it provided the deeply sampled blood TCRbeta repertoires that made up the dataset. Where HLA class I and class II types were available, the types were taken from metadata supplied by the sample provider, not from assay-based typing. The repertoires were made available in a free public database intended to serve as a resource for research on the immune response to SARS-CoV-2. The material from the prospective study consisted of cDNA or gDNA derived from T cells, B-cell-depleted T cells, or PBMCs. The samples were drawn from two sources: the first 160 participants of the ongoing ImmuneRACE study, and approximately 1,300 subjects contributed by 6 global collaborators. Nearly every sample came with metadata listing a de-identified subject ID, COVID-19 status, age in years and sex. General conclusions and limits of the study: How much clinical and demographic metadata was included differed by source and by participant, and the metadata was provided uncurated.

As concerns this clone: It has no known antigen specificity. Base qualities are missing; no much larger clone stands one base away.

TCRbeta CDR3 regions were amplified from genomic DNA using the immunoSEQ Assay, a bias-controlled multiplex PCR. From the authors' description of their analysis: Nucleated cell counts per sample were estimated from amplification of reference gene primers within the assay. Sequence reads were collapsed and filtered to measure the absolute abundance of every unique TCRbeta CDR3 rearrangement. For each sample, productive Simpson clonality was calculated as the square root of Simpson's diversity index across productive rearrangements. Entries here come from immuneACCESS through TCRdb and include only in-frame sequences with V and J called. Some clones fail to appear in such tables; in the studies checked, an unresolved V gene covers under half of the shortfall, and the cause of the remainder is unknown. For V, J and clone size, that table is used; D and trimming come from the DNA. The sample contains tens of thousands of clones, roughly 88% of them found a single time. Around a third of the sample lies in the top ten.

In Seattle, one collaborating source enrolled patients while the infection was active and tracked those patients longitudinally over the course of disease. Each collaborating institution followed its own protocols to collect whole blood in K2EDTA tubes. For TCRbeta analysis, collaborators shipped samples in one of three forms: frozen whole blood, isolated PBMCs, or DNA extracted from either of those sample types. The CDR3, from cysteine to phenylalanine, totals 11 residues. The retained sequence is limited to the CDR3, 33 bases, with the frame set at the first base. CDR1 and CDR2 are read off the germline V gene (reference sequence) as LGHDT and YNNKEL. The V end loses 4 bases and the J end loses 7 bases, and a stretch of 8 bases separates them.

This receptor was obtained from a woman at least 80 years old with COVID-19, enrolled during active disease. The V and J genes are TRBV3-1 (or the pseudogene TRBV3-2) and TRBJ2-7; confidence is insufficient to name the D gene. Source material: peripheral blood. The DNA sequence is as follows: TGTGCCAGCAGCCTCCTATCTGAGCAGTACTTC. Its protein product is CASSLLSEQYF.